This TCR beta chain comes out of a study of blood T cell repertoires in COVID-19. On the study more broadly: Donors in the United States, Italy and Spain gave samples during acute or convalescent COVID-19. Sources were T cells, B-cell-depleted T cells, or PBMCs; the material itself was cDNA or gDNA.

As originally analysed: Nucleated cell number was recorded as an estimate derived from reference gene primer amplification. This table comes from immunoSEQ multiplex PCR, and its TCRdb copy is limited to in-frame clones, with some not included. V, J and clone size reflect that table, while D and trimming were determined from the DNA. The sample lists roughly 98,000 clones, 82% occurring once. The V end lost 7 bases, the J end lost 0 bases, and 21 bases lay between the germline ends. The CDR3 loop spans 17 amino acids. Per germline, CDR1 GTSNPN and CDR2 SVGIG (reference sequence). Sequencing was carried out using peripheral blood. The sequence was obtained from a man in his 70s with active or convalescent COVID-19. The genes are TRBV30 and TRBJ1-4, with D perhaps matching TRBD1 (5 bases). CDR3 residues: CALEVAGRGATNEKLFF. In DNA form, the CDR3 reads TGTGCCTTGGAGGTGGCAGGGAGGGGCGCAACTAATGAAAAACTGTTTTTT.